A selection of T cell receptor beta chains follows, all from one sample in a study of long-term antiretroviral therapy in people with HIV. Here immunoSEQ multiplex PCR was the method, and the copy in TCRdb shows in-frame clones only, minus some. This repertoire shows 9,000 to 15,000 clones, 60% to 85% found once; its top ten account for 11%. The sequencing here drew on unsorted PBMCs, taken 0.8 years before starting antiretroviral therapy. The receptors derive from a woman aged 40 to 50 with HIV. Both conserved end residues are part of each CDR3. Each record gives: CDR3 protein, CDR3 DNA, V gene, D gene, J gene, clone size. The D gene is left open where the match is weak. Expanded clones get a size class; other rows say once, few or many, or leave the size out.

CDR3aa: CASSIAGPYGYTF; CDR3nt: TGTGCCAGTAGTATCGCGGGCCCCTATGGCTACACCTTC; v_gene: TRBV19; d_gene: .; j_gene: TRBJ1-2; abundance: .
CDR3aa: CASSMGQNYGYTF; CDR3nt: TGTGCCAGTAGTATGGGACAGAATTATGGCTACACCTTC; v_gene: TRBV19; d_gene: TRBD1; j_gene: TRBJ1-2; abundance: few
CDR3aa: CASSSPHYRGSNTGELFF; CDR3nt: TGCGCCAGCAGCTCCCCCCACTACAGGGGGTCGAACACCGGGGAGCTGTTTTTT; v_gene: TRBV5-1; d_gene: TRBD1; j_gene: TRBJ2-2; abundance: .
CDR3aa: CASSVVLAGGGEQYF; CDR3nt: TGTGCCAGCAGCGTTGTCCTAGCGGGAGGGGGGGAGCAGTACTTC; v_gene: TRBV28; d_gene: TRBD2; j_gene: TRBJ2-7; abundance: .
CDR3aa: CASSEARLNYGYTF; CDR3nt: TGTGCCAGCAGTGAAGCCCGGCTGAATTATGGCTACACCTTC; v_gene: TRBV2; d_gene: .; j_gene: TRBJ1-2; abundance: .
CDR3aa: CASSSGLNYGYTF; CDR3nt: TGTGCCAGCAGCTCCGGACTTAACTATGGCTACACCTTC; v_gene: TRBV11-2; d_gene: .; j_gene: TRBJ1-2; abundance: .
CDR3aa: CASSYRRRDTEAFF; CDR3nt: TGTGCCAGCAGTTACAGACGACGCGACACTGAAGCTTTCTTT; v_gene: TRBV6-5; d_gene: .; j_gene: TRBJ1-1; abundance: .
CDR3aa: CASSPRTGESYEQYF; CDR3nt: TGTGCCAGCTCACCACGGACAGGGGAGAGCTACGAGCAGTACTTC; v_gene: TRBV18; d_gene: TRBD1; j_gene: TRBJ2-7; abundance: .
CDR3aa: CASRPTSGRKNEQFF; CDR3nt: TGTGCCAGCAGACCGACTAGCGGGAGGAAGAATGAGCAGTTCTTC; v_gene: TRBV6-6; d_gene: TRBD2; j_gene: TRBJ2-1; abundance: .
CDR3aa: CASSPARGNGEKLFF; CDR3nt: TGTGCCAGCAGTCCAGCCAGGGGGAATGGTGAAAAACTGTTTTTT; v_gene: TRBV6-1; d_gene: TRBD1; j_gene: TRBJ1-4; abundance: once
CDR3aa: CASSLAGAGTGELFF; CDR3nt: TGTGCCAGCAGTTTAGCGGGAGCGGGAACCGGGGAGCTGTTTTTT; v_gene: TRBV27; d_gene: TRBD2; j_gene: TRBJ2-2; abundance: once
CDR3aa: CASSLLGSSGNTIYF; CDR3nt: TGTGCCAGCAGTTTATTAGGCAGCTCTGGAAACACCATATATTTT; v_gene: TRBV28; d_gene: .; j_gene: TRBJ1-3; abundance: .
CDR3aa: CASNKEFSSGELFF; CDR3nt: TGTGCCAGCAACAAGGAGTTTAGTTCAGGGGAACTGTTTTTT; v_gene: TRBV6-1; d_gene: .; j_gene: TRBJ1-4; abundance: .
CDR3aa: CASSQEGGSYEQYF; CDR3nt: TGTGCCAGCAGCCAAGAAGGCGGCTCCTACGAGCAGTACTTC; v_gene: TRBV4-2; d_gene: .; j_gene: TRBJ2-7; abundance: .
CDR3aa: CATSRQGESSGNTIYF; CDR3nt: TGTGCCACCAGCAGACAAGGCGAAAGCTCTGGAAACACCATATATTTT; v_gene: TRBV15; d_gene: .; j_gene: TRBJ1-3; abundance: .
CDR3aa: CASSPLPNSYEQYF; CDR3nt: TGTGCCAGCAGTCCTCTACCGAACTCCTACGAGCAGTACTTC; v_gene: TRBV6-1; d_gene: .; j_gene: TRBJ2-7; abundance: .
CDR3aa: CSAGRHNEQFF; CDR3nt: TGCAGTGCTGGTAGGCACAATGAGCAGTTCTTC; v_gene: TRBV20-1; d_gene: .; j_gene: TRBJ2-1; abundance: .
CDR3aa: CASSLYHRGGNTIYF; CDR3nt: TGTGCCAGCAGCTTATACCACAGGGGAGGAAACACCATATATTTT; v_gene: TRBV7-8; d_gene: TRBD1; j_gene: TRBJ1-3; abundance: .
CDR3aa: CASSYSPPDGGYGYTF; CDR3nt: TGTGCCAGCAGTTACTCACCCCCGGACGGTGGCTATGGCTACACCTTC; v_gene: TRBV6-5; d_gene: .; j_gene: TRBJ1-2; abundance: .
CDR3aa: CASKTSGSVLYEQYF; CDR3nt: TGTGCCAGCAAAACCTCAGGGTCGGTCCTTTACGAGCAGTACTTC; v_gene: TRBV6-4; d_gene: .; j_gene: TRBJ2-7; abundance: .
CDR3aa: CASSTPGTGRNEQYF; CDR3nt: TGTGCCAGTAGTACCCCCGGGACAGGGCGCAACGAGCAGTACTTC; v_gene: TRBV19; d_gene: TRBD1; j_gene: TRBJ2-7; abundance: few
CDR3aa: CASSKSGGSKREQYF; CDR3nt: TGTGCCAGCAGTAAGTCGGGTGGTAGTAAGAGGGAGCAGTACTTC; v_gene: TRBV28; d_gene: .; j_gene: TRBJ2-7; abundance: .
CDR3aa: CAWSVQGLSYNEQFF; CDR3nt: TGTGCCTGGAGTGTACAAGGACTTTCCTACAATGAGCAGTTCTTC; v_gene: TRBV30; d_gene: .; j_gene: TRBJ2-1; abundance: .
CDR3aa: CASSQRSGDTEAFF; CDR3nt: TGCGCCAGCAGCCAAAGATCAGGGGACACTGAAGCTTTCTTT; v_gene: TRBV5-1; d_gene: .; j_gene: TRBJ1-1; abundance: .
CDR3aa: CASSPGQASLEQYF; CDR3nt: TGCGCCAGCAGCCCGGGACAGGCCTCCCTCGAGCAGTACTTC; v_gene: TRBV5-1; d_gene: TRBD1; j_gene: TRBJ2-7; abundance: .
CDR3aa: CASSYDRGLLEEQYF; CDR3nt: TGTGCCAGCAGTTACGACAGGGGGCTACTGGAAGAGCAGTACTTC; v_gene: TRBV6-5; d_gene: TRBD1; j_gene: TRBJ2-7; abundance: .
CDR3aa: CASSYMYGTEGETQYF; CDR3nt: TGCGCCAGCAGCTACATGTACGGGACAGAGGGGGAGACCCAGTACTTC; v_gene: TRBV5-1; d_gene: TRBD1; j_gene: TRBJ2-5; abundance: .
CDR3aa: CASSLGMNTEAFF; CDR3nt: TGTGCCAGCAGCTTAGGAATGAACACTGAAGCTTTCTTT; v_gene: TRBV11-2; d_gene: .; j_gene: TRBJ1-1; abundance: once
CDR3aa: CASSTGTGVTGELFF; CDR3nt: TGTGCCAGCTCAACCGGGACAGGGGTGACCGGGGAGCTGTTTTTT; v_gene: TRBV18; d_gene: TRBD1; j_gene: TRBJ2-2; abundance: .
CDR3aa: CASSAGTTTNEKLFF; CDR3nt: TGTGCCAGCAGCGCCGGGACAACAACTAATGAAAAACTGTTTTTT; v_gene: TRBV7-9; d_gene: .; j_gene: TRBJ1-4; abundance: .
CDR3aa: CASSRGTGVSYEQYF; CDR3nt: TGTGCCAGCAGCCGAGGGACAGGGGTTTCCTACGAGCAGTACTTC; v_gene: TRBV9; d_gene: TRBD1; j_gene: TRBJ2-7; abundance: medium-sized
CDR3aa: CASSPGTGGTNTGELFF; CDR3nt: TGTGCCAGCTCACCGGGTACAGGGGGCACGAACACCGGGGAGCTGTTTTTT; v_gene: TRBV18; d_gene: TRBD1; j_gene: TRBJ2-2; abundance: .
CDR3aa: CASSLDRGNQPQHF; CDR3nt: TGTGCCAGCAGCCTCGACAGGGGCAATCAGCCCCAGCATTTT; v_gene: TRBV7-9; d_gene: TRBD1; j_gene: TRBJ1-5; abundance: .
CDR3aa: CASSSLAGVSNEQFF; CDR3nt: TGTGCCAGCAGTTCACTAGCGGGAGTCTCCAATGAGCAGTTCTTC; v_gene: TRBV6-1; d_gene: TRBD2; j_gene: TRBJ2-1; abundance: .
CDR3aa: CASSPPGQETQYF; CDR3nt: TGTGCCAGCTCACCACCCGGACAAGAGACCCAGTACTTC; v_gene: TRBV18; d_gene: .; j_gene: TRBJ2-5; abundance: .
CDR3aa: CASSLAAGLSYNEQFF; CDR3nt: TGTGCCAGCAGCTTAGCGGCAGGCCTTTCGTACAATGAGCAGTTCTTC; v_gene: TRBV11-2; d_gene: .; j_gene: TRBJ2-1; abundance: .
CDR3aa: CASSPRESGDQETQYF; CDR3nt: TGTGCCAGCAGCCCCCGGGAGTCCGGAGACCAAGAGACCCAGTACTTC; v_gene: TRBV5-8; d_gene: .; j_gene: TRBJ2-5; abundance: .
CDR3aa: CAISDFGQVTGELFF; CDR3nt: TGTGCCATCAGTGACTTCGGGCAGGTCACCGGGGAGCTGTTTTTT; v_gene: TRBV10-3; d_gene: .; j_gene: TRBJ2-2; abundance: .
CDR3aa: CASSPHGQEQFF; CDR3nt: TGTGCCAGCAGCCCCCACGGCCAAGAGCAGTTCTTC; v_gene: TRBV7-3; d_gene: .; j_gene: TRBJ2-1; abundance: .
CDR3aa: CASSFDRTYGYTF; CDR3nt: TGTGCCAGCAGTTTCGACAGGACCTATGGCTACACCTTC; v_gene: TRBV27; d_gene: .; j_gene: TRBJ1-2; abundance: .
CDR3aa: CSAHQETQYF; CDR3nt: TGCAGTGCGCATCAAGAGACCCAGTACTTC; v_gene: TRBV20-1; d_gene: .; j_gene: TRBJ2-5; abundance: .
CDR3aa: CASSLVWDRSKDEQFF; CDR3nt: TGTGCCAGCAGCTTAGTTTGGGACAGGTCAAAAGATGAGCAGTTCTTC; v_gene: TRBV7-9; d_gene: TRBD1; j_gene: TRBJ2-1; abundance: .
CDR3aa: CASSTDGKNYGYTF; CDR3nt: TGTGCCAGTAGTACGGACGGGAAGAACTATGGCTACACCTTC; v_gene: TRBV19; d_gene: .; j_gene: TRBJ1-2; abundance: .
CDR3aa: CASSLVPPRTSYEQYF; CDR3nt: TGTGCCAGCAGCTTAGTCCCCCCCAGGACCTCCTACGAGCAGTACTTC; v_gene: TRBV7-2; d_gene: .; j_gene: TRBJ2-7; abundance: .
CDR3aa: CASSQQGPYEQYF; CDR3nt: TGTGCCAGCAGCCAACAGGGCCCCTACGAGCAGTACTTC; v_gene: TRBV27; d_gene: .; j_gene: TRBJ2-7; abundance: .
CDR3aa: CASSLGRSVNTEAFF; CDR3nt: TGCGCCAGCAGCTTGGGACGGTCGGTGAACACTGAAGCTTTCTTT; v_gene: TRBV5-1; d_gene: .; j_gene: TRBJ1-1; abundance: .
CDR3aa: CASSFPSSYEQYF; CDR3nt: TGTGCCAGCAGTTTTCCTAGCTCCTACGAGCAGTACTTC; v_gene: TRBV28; d_gene: .; j_gene: TRBJ2-7; abundance: .
CDR3aa: CAISGGDSSMNTEAFF; CDR3nt: TGTGCCATCAGTGGAGGAGACAGCTCTATGAACACTGAAGCTTTCTTT; v_gene: TRBV10-3; d_gene: .; j_gene: TRBJ1-1; abundance: .
CDR3aa: CASSSGSDKNQPQHF; CDR3nt: TGTGCCAGCAGCTCCGGGTCGGATAAAAATCAGCCCCAGCATTTT; v_gene: TRBV6-6; d_gene: .; j_gene: TRBJ1-5; abundance: .
CDR3aa: CASSAGVGSPYEQYF; CDR3nt: TGTGCTAGCAGCGCGGGGGTAGGTTCCCCCTACGAGCAGTACTTC; v_gene: TRBV7-7; d_gene: TRBD2; j_gene: TRBJ2-7; abundance: .
CDR3aa: CASSLSGQLSYEQYF; CDR3nt: TGTGCCAGCAGTTTGTCGGGACAGCTCTCCTACGAGCAGTACTTC; v_gene: TRBV28; d_gene: TRBD1; j_gene: TRBJ2-7; abundance: once
CDR3aa: CASSKDGGEAFF; CDR3nt: TGTGCCAGCAGCAAGGATGGGGGCGAAGCTTTCTTT; v_gene: TRBV5-4; d_gene: .; j_gene: TRBJ1-1; abundance: .
CDR3aa: CASSAGRDTQYF; CDR3nt: TGTGCCAGCAGCGCGGGCCGGGATACGCAGTATTTT; v_gene: TRBV9; d_gene: .; j_gene: TRBJ2-3; abundance: .
CDR3aa: CASSTTSGRADTQYF; CDR3nt: TGTGCCAGCAGCACAACTAGCGGGAGGGCAGATACGCAGTATTTT; v_gene: TRBV6-5; d_gene: TRBD2; j_gene: TRBJ2-3; abundance: once
CDR3aa: CASNTGDVSYNEQFF; CDR3nt: TGTGCCAGCAACACGGGGGATGTGTCCTACAATGAGCAGTTCTTC; v_gene: TRBV7-9; d_gene: .; j_gene: TRBJ2-1; abundance: large